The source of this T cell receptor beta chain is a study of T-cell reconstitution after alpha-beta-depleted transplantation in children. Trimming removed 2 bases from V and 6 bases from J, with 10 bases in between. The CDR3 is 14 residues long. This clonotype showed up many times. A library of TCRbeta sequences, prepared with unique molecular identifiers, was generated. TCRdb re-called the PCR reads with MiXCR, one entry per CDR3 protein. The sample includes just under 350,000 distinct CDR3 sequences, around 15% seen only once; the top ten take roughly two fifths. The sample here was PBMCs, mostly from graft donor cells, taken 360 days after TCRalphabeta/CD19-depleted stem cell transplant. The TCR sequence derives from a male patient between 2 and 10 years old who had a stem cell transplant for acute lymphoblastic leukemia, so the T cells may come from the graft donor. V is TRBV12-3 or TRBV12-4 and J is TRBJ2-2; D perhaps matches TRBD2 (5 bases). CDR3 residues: CASSLSGDSGELFF. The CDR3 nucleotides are TGTGCCAGCAGTTTATCCGGGGATTCCGGGGAGCTGTTTTTT.